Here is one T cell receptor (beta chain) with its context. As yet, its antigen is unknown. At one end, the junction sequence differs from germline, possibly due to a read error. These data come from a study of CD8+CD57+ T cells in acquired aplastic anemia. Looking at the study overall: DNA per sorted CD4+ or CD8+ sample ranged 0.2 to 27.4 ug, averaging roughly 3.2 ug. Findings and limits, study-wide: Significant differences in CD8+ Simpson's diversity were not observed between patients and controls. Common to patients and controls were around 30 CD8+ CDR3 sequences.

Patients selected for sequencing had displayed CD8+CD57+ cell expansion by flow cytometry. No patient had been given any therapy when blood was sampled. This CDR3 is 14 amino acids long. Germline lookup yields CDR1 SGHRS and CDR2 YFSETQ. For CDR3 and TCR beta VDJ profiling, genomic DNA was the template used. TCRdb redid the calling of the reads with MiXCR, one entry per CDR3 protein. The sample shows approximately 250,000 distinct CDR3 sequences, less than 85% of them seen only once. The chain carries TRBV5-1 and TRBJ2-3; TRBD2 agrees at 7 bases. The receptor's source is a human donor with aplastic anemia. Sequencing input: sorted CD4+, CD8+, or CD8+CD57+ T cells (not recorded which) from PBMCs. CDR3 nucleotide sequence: TGTGCCAGCAGCTCGGGGGGTAGCTCCGTTACGCAGTATTTT. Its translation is CASSSGGSSVTQYF.